This is a list of T cell receptor beta chains from one sample in a study of vaccination and CD4 T cells after COVID-19. Their specific antigens are unknown. TCRdb re-called the PCR reads with MiXCR, one entry per CDR3 protein. The sample has some 25,000 distinct CDR3 sequences, around 30% seen once. This specimen consisted of CD4+ T cells from blood, cultured in vitro, obtained about 7 months after SARS-CoV-2 vaccination. All receptors derive from a human donor who had recovered from COVID-19. The CDR3 runs from the conserved cysteine through the conserved F or W.

TRBJ1-2	TRBV4-1	CASSQDRRRSDGYTF
TRBJ1-5	TRBV24-1	CATSDHRQGDNQPQHF
TRBJ2-3	TRBV20-1	CSARTSGPDTQYF
TRBJ2-3	TRBV7-8	CASSLTVSDTQYF
TRBJ1-5	TRBV7-3	CASSLSSNQPQHF
TRBJ1-6	TRBV28	CASSAGSSPLHF
TRBJ2-2	TRBV20-1	CSPVQTTGELFF
TRBJ1-6	TRBV6-1	CASTQLQSSYNSPLHF
TRBJ2-7	TRBV27	CASSLLGTTAIPYEQYF
TRBJ2-1	TRBV7-2	CASSPPWGGRAFNEQFF
TRBJ2-3	TRBV19	CASRRQGSSTDTQYF
TRBJ2-1	TRBV2	CASSYYNEQFF
TRBJ2-5	TRBV20-1	CSARVAGGPLALETQYF
TRBJ1-2	TRBV19	CASSIVSGQFYGYTF
TRBJ2-5	TRBV20-1	CSARYRLASGPSGETQYF
TRBJ1-1	TRBV2	CATGQEAFF
TRBJ2-3	TRBV29-1	CSAPSGGGTADTQYF
TRBJ2-5	TRBV28	CASSLWGVRVETQYF
TRBJ1-1	TRBV20-1	CSANDRGTEAFF
TRBJ1-1	TRBV19	CASSIGTANTEAFF
TRBJ2-7	TRBV28	CASSSLSGGGGLLYF
TRBJ2-3	TRBV4-2	CASSQDLAYTQYF
TRBJ2-2	TRBV6-1	CASKAGGVTGELFF
TRBJ1-3	TRBV28	CASRASVTGGGPIYF
TRBJ2-7	TRBV2	CASSEQDPTLGEQYF
TRBJ1-1	TRBV27	CASIVQNTEAFF
TRBJ1-5	TRBV7-2	CASSTQFGNQPQHF
TRBJ2-7	TRBV7-2	CASSLALSYEQYF
TRBJ2-2	TRBV7-6	CASSFGTTGELFF
TRBJ1-2	TRBV6-2/TRBV6-3	CASGQTNYGYTF
TRBJ2-5	TRBV20-1	CSASTGTQRETQYF
TRBJ2-1	TRBV7-2	CASSSLLELWVEQFF
TRBJ2-1	TRBV28	CASSPHPGLADNEQFF
TRBJ1-2	TRBV28	CASSRGQGYGYTF
TRBJ1-1	TRBV21-1	CADSRVSEAFF